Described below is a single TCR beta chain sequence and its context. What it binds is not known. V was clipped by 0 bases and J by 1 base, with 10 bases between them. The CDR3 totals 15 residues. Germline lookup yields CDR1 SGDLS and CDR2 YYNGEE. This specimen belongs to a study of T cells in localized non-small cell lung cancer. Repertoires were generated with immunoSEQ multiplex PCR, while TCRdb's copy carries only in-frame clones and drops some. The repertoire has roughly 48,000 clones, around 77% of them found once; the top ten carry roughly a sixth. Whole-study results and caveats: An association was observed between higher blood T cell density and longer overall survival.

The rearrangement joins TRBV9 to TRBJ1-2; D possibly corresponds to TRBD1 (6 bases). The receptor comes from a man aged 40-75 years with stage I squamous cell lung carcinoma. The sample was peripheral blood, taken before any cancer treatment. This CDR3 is CASSVGWGRNYGYTF. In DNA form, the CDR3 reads TGTGCCAGCAGCGTAGGATGGGGGCGTAACTATGGCTACACCTTC.